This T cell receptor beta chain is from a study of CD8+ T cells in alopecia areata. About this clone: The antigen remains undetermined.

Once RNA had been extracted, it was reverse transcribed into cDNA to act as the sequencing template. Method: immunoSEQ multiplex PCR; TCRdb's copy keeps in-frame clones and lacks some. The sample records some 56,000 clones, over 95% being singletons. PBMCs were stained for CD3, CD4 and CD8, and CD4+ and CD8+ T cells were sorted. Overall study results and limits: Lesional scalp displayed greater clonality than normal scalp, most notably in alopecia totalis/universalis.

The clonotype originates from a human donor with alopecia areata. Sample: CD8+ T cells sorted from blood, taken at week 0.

The CDR3 region is CASMRGRRNTGELFF. The CDR3 DNA follows: TGTGCCAGCATGAGGGGGCGCCGGAACACCGGGGAGCTGTTTTTT. The V and J genes are TRBV6-1 and TRBJ2-2, with TRBD1 identical over 7 bases. The V segment lost 7 bases and the J segment 1 base; nucleotides outside the gene matches: 6. Per germline, CDR1 MNHNS and CDR2 SASEGT. The CDR3 is made up of 15 amino acids.